The clone carrying this TCR beta chain was counted between two and nine times. Using a J-beta primer mix together with a sample-barcoded 5' primer, a second PCR was run for 7 to 11 cycles. Each CDR3 protein is one row after TCRdb ran MiXCR on the 5' RACE reads. The data contain 550,000 to 700,000 distinct CDR3 sequences, roughly 28% of them singletons. The CDR3 has 14 amino acids. Germline CDR1 reads LGHDT; CDR2 reads YNNKEL (reference sequence). V gave up 4 bases and J gave up 2 bases, with 11 bases separating them. This entry is derived from a study of blood T cells in healthy people across ages. About the study: There was about one barcoded beta molecule captured by template switching per two T cells.

This receptor was identified in a woman aged 70 to 79 in good health. Sequencing was carried out using blood. The chain couples TRBV3-1 to TRBJ1-2; possible D gene TRBD1, 5 bases. In nucleotides, the CDR3 is TGTGCCAGCAGCCCCGGGGCAGGCAACTATGGCTACACCTTC. Translated, it gives CASSPGAGNYGYTF.